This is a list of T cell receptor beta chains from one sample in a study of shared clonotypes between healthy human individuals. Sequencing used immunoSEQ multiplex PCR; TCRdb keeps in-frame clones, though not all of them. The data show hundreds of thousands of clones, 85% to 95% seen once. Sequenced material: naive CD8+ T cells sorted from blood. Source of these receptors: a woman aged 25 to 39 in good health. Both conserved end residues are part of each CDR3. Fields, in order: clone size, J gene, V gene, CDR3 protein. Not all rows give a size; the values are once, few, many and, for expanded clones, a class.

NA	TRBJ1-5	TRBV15	CATSRDRAVYSNQPQHF
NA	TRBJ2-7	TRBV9	CASSVEYGFPYEQYF
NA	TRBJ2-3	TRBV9	CASSVVGTVTDTQYF
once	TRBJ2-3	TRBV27	CASSLTQGPDTQYF
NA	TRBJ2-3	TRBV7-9	CASSTGGDTQYF
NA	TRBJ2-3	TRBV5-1	CASSPYPQDRGTDTQYF
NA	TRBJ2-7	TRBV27	CASSPPSGRAYEQYF
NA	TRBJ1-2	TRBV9	CASSGGLGGPIRSNYGYTF
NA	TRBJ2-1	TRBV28	CASSFISEQFF
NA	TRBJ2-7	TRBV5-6	CASGKGLAEIEQYF
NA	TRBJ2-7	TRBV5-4	CASSLGEVTSPYEQYF
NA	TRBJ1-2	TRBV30	CAWDPGRNNYGYTF
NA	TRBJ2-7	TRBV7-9	CAWGQSYEQYF
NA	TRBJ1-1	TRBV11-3	CASSGTVIFMNTEAFF
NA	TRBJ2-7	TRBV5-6	CASSLGGEYMFYEQYF
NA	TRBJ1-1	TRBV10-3	CAISESDPSTEAFF
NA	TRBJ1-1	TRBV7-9	CASSSRDSPSRGTEAFF
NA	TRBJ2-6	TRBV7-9	CASSPPGTGGTPGANVLTF
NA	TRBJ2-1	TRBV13	CASSLSSDNEQFF
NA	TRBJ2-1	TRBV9	CASSPGTRKRSEQFF